These 3 T cell receptor delta chains originate from one sample sequenced in a study of gamma-delta T cells after stem cell transplantation. TCRdb fed the RT-PCR reads to CATT. This repertoire shows about 1,600 delta-chain clones, about a fifth found once; its top ten account for approximately 39%. Sequencing was performed on gamma-delta T cells. The receptors shown here come from a human donor. It is not recorded whose cells these are; they may come from a transplant donor.

This CDR3 is CACDTLGVRGRTDKLIF. CDR3 nucleotide sequence: TGTGCCTGTGACACACTGGGGGTCCGTGGCCGCACCGATAAACTCATCTTT. This chain joins TRDV2 and TRDJ1, with 8 bases aligning to TRDD3. The CDR3 totals 17 residues. CDR1 GEAIGNYY and CDR2 EKD come from the germline V gene. J gave up 1 base and V 1 base, and 10 bases lay outside the gene matches.

This clone is labeled medium-sized (0.01 to 0.1%). In the same sample, other DNA sequences code for this CDR3. The chain couples TRDV2 to TRDJ1; TRDD3 aligns across 8 bases. Germline assignment: CDR1 GEAIGNYY and CDR2 EKD. With V trimmed by 2 bases and J by 7 bases, 17 bases remained unmatched. This CDR3 comprises 17 residues. The CDR3 nucleotides read TGTGCCTGTGACAACTGGTCTGGGGATACAGAACAAAGTAAACTCATCTTT. Protein: CACDNWSGDTEQSKLIF.

Comment on this clone: A much larger clone lies one base from this, so it may be a read error. V and J are TRDV2 and TRDJ1; D is ambiguous. Trimming cost V 2 bases and J 2 bases, with 20 bases left between them. The CDR3 covers 17 residues. Per the germline V gene, CDR1 is GEAIGNYY and CDR2 is EKD. Written as DNA, the CDR3 is TGTGCCTGTGACATGATCGGCGCTACCTTAAAGACCGATAAACTCATCTTT. Amino acid sequence: CACDMIGATLKTDKLIF.